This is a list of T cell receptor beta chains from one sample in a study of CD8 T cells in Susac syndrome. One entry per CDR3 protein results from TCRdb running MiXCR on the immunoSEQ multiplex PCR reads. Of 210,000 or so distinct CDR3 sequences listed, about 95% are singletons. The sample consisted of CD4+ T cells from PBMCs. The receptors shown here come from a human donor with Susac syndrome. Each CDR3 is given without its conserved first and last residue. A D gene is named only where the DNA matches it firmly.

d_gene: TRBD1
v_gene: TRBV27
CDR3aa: ASRQGDQPQH

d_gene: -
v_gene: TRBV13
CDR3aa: ASSRSKTNSPLH

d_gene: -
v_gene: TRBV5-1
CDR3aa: ASSQTGPGTPDTQY

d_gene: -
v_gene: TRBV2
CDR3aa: ASSEGQGNYGYT

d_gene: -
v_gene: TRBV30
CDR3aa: AWNPGANVLT

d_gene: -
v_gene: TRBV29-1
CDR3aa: SVGQQNYGYT

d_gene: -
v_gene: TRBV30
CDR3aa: AWSENYEQY

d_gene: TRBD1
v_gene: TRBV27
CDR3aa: ASTSPGQGPNEQF

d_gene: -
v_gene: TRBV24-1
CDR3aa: ATSDLPGNTGELF

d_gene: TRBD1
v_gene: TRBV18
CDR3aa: ASSPDRVQPQH

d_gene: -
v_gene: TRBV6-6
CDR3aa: ASSYPDGKETQY

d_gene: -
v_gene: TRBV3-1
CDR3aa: ASSQRSDGGEAF

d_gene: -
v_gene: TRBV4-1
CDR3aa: ASSQDHGIYGNQPQH

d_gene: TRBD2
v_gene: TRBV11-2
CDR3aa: ASSARTSGVAGELF

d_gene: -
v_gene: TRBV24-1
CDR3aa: ATSISGYYNEQF

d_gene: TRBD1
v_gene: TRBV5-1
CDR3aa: ASRDRARDRADTQY

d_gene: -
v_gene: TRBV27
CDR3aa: ASSVRGAPNNEQF

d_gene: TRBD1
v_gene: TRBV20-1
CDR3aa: SAKGQGGQPQH

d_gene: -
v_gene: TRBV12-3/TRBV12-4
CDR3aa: ASSWTGRLAKNIQY

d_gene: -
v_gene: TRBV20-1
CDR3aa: SATQQGLSGYGYT

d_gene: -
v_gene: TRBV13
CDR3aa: ASSLRRGRVAGELF

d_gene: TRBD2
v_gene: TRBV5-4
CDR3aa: ASSPGTSGVPQY

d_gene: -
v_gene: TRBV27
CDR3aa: ASSLRLGNTEAF

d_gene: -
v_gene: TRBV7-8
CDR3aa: ASGADIYQPQH

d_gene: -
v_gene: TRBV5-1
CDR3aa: ASSLDLRTDTQY

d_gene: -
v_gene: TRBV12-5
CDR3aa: ASGLWVAGNTIY

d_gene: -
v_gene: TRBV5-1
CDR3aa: ASSLGGPSLAGANVLT

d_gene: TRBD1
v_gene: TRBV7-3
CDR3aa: ASSPTGTGATEAF

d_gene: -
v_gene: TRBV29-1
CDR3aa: SGGGGGETQY

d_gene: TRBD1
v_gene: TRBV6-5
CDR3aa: ASSRTGGGSPLH

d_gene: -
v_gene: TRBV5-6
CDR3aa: ASSFNRITTNEKLF

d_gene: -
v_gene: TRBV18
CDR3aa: ASSSETRGREKLF

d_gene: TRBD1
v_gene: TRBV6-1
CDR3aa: ASADRGPPRETQY

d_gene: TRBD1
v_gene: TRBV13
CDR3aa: ASSFWTGEADTQY

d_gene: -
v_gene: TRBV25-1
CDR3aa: ASSEGAAGYGYT

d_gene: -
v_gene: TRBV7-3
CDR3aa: ASSLMGSPNTEAF

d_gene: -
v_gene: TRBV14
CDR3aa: ASSPHRPMNTEAF

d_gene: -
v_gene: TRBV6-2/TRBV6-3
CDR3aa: ASSYGRLTRNTEAF

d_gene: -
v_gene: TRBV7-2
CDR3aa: ASSPDPQGTEAF

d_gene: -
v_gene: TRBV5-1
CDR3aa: ASSLANSQETQY

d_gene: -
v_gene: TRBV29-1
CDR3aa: SVVEGRDTQY

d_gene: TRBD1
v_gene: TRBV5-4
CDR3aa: ASSQKQGENAEAF

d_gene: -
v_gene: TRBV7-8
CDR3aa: ASSLASSSYNSPLH

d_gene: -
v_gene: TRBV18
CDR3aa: ASSPQRNYEQY

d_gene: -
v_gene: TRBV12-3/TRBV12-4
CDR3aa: ASSFAGFYGYT

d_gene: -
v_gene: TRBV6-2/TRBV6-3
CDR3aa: ASIDPAVGPTEAF

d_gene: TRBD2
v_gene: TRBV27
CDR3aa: ASSAGLAGKYEQY

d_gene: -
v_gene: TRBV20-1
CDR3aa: SARDRVNTEAF